This T cell receptor beta chain was captured by sequencing in a study of blood T cell repertoires in COVID-19. Across the study: Both acute and convalescent COVID-19 samples were obtained from the United States, Italy and Spain. Sources were T cells, B-cell-depleted T cells, or PBMCs; the material itself was cDNA or gDNA.

Authors' methods: For nucleated cells, counts were estimated from reference gene primer amplification. Using immunoSEQ multiplex PCR, the repertoire was profiled, and TCRdb retains in-frame clones only, with some absent. V and J calls and clone size come straight from that table; D and trimming were deduced from the DNA. The table has about 73,000 clones, 80% to 90% seen once; the top ten hold about 5%. This CDR3 is 14 amino acids long. CDR1 and CDR2 (germline): SGHRS, YFSETQ. The V and J ends lost 4 bases and 6 bases, in that order; junction bases with no gene match: 6. The sequence derives from a middle-aged man with active COVID-19. The V and J genes are TRBV5-1 and TRBJ2-7; 11 bases map to TRBD1. Material for sequencing was peripheral blood. This CDR3 reads CASSATGTGGEQYF. CDR3 sequence (DNA): TGCGCCAGCAGCGCAACCGGGACAGGGGGCGAGCAGTACTTC.